This T cell receptor beta chain comes out of a study of radiation and T cells in renal cell carcinoma. Noted time point: blood 4 weeks post-SBRT, at nephrectomy. The treatment was: 15 Gy SBRT to primary tumor, nephrectomy 4 weeks later. Nephrectomy followed 15 Gy stereotactic body radiation by 4 weeks. After SBRT, blood was collected at 2 and 4 weeks, plus baseline. A remark on this clone: Its target is not known.

Sequencing was performed with immunoSEQ multiplex PCR; in TCRdb, only in-frame clones are kept and a portion is missing. This table holds roughly 82,000 clones, about 89% found once. Study results and caveats: From baseline, blood top tumor clonotypes peaked at 2 weeks post-radiation. No pretreatment tumor biopsies were available for baseline clonotypes.

V was trimmed by 2 bases and J by 3 bases, leaving 13 bases between them. Germline CDR1 is MNHNY and CDR2 is SVGAGI (reference sequence). This CDR3 is built from 15 residues. The source was blood, collected from a patient whose treatment included radiotherapy and nephrectomy. The TCR sequence derives from a woman in her 70s with renal cell carcinoma. This chain links TRBV6-6 with TRBJ1-1, with D possibly matching TRBD1 (5 bases). Here the CDR3 DNA reads TGTGCCAGCAGTTACGACAGAAGAGGTGACACTGAAGCTTTCTTT. Translated: CASSYDRRGDTEAFF.